The following is a T cell receptor beta chain sequence with its context. Its matching antigen is unknown. CDR1 is SGHAT and CDR2 is FQNNGV in the germline V gene. J gave up 2 bases and V 5 bases, and 8 bases lay outside the gene matches. The CDR3 has 15 amino acids. This sample was taken from a study of T-cell memory formation after mild COVID-19. 5'RACE with constant-segment primers yielded barcoded, UMI-tagged TCR alpha and TCR beta cDNA libraries. TCRdb independently ran MiXCR on the 5' RACE reads; one entry per CDR3 protein. The sample has about 400,000 distinct CDR3 sequences, more than 15% seen once; the top ten hold about a fifth. Study outcomes and limitations: In pre-infection memory, a portion of responding clones appeared, which suggested that cross-reactive memory joined. Day 15 to 85 contracting clones showed balanced CD4/CD8; day 15 to 37 expanders favored CD4+. Confirmation of SARS-CoV-2 specificity was lacking for second-wave clones peaking day 37.

The V gene is TRBV11-2, the J gene TRBJ1-2, with 7 bases fitting TRBD1. Sequencing was carried out using PBMCs or a T cell subset sorted from them (not recorded which). This TCR was recovered from a man aged 18-30 years who had mild COVID-19 (a few samples of this study predate the infection). Cell type and time point are not known. The CDR3: CASSGNRGRNYGYTF. The CDR3 DNA reads TGTGCCAGCAGCGGAAACAGGGGCCGAAACTATGGCTACACCTTC.